This TCR beta chain appears in the sequencing data of a study of cytomegalovirus exposure and HLA in healthy donors. Study observations and caveats: Researchers reported that a few CMV-associated chains were confirmed in vitro as CMV antigen-specific. Later on, a genetic analysis was performed. It linked a missense variant in DCLRE1C with V- and J-gene trimming of TCR beta. Per published reports, the classifier diagnosed cytomegalovirus status with high specificity and sensitivity.

Each donor's status was that of a healthy bone marrow donor. PCR used 60 Vbeta primers and 13 Jbeta primers. Profiling relied on immunoSEQ multiplex PCR, and the TCRdb table lists in-frame clones only, not all of them. This table holds some 200,000 clones, 65% to 85% found once. The V and J ends lost 0 bases and 1 base respectively, with 11 bases between them. CDR1 is SGHRS and CDR2 is YFSETQ in the germline V gene. The CDR3 sequence is 15 residues long. About this clone: The antigen remains undetermined.

The sequence derives from a female donor in good health and CMV-seronegative. V gene TRBV5-1 combines with J gene TRBJ2-7; the D gene is possibly TRBD1 (5 bases). Sequenced input: PBMCs. Here the CDR3 DNA reads TGCGCCAGCAGCTTGGCCCCAGGGATTTCCTACGAGCAGTACTTC. Translated, it gives CASSLAPGISYEQYF.